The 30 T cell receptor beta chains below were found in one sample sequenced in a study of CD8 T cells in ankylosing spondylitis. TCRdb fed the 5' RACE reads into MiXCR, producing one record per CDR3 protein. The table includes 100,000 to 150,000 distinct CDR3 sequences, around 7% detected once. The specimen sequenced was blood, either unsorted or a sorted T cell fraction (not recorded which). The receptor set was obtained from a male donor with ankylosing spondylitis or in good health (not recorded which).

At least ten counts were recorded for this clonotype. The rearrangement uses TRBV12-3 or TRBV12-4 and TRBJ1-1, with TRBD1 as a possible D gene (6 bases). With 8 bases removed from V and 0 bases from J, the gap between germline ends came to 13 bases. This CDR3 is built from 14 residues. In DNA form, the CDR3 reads TGTGCCAGCGGGGGCCCTAGTGTGAACACTGAAGCTTTCTTT. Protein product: CASGGPSVNTEAFF.

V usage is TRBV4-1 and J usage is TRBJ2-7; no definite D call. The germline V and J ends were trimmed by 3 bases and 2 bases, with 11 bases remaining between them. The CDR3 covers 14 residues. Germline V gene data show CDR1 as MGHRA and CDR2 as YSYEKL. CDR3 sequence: CASSQISQPYEQYF. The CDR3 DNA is TGCGCCAGCAGCCAGATTAGTCAGCCCTACGAGCAGTACTTC.

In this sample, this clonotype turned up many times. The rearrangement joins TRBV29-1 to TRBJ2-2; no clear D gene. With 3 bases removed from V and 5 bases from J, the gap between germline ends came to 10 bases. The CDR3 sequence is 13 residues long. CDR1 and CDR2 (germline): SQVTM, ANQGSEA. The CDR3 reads CSVEPQRTGELFF. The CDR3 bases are TGCAGCGTTGAGCCCCAGAGAACCGGGGAGCTGTTTTTT.

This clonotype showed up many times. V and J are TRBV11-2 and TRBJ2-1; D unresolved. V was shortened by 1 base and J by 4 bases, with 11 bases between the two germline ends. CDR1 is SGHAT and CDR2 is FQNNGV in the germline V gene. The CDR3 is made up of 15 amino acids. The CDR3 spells CASSLVGGPYNEQFF. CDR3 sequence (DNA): TGTGCCAGCAGCTTAGTCGGCGGTCCTTACAATGAGCAGTTCTTC.

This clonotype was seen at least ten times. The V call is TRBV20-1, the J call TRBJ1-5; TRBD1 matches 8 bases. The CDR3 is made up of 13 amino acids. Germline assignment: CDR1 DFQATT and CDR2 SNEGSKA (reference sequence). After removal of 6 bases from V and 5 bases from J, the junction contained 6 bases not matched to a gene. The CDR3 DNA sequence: TGCAGTGCCCCGGACAGGGAACATCAGCCCCAGCATTTT. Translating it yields CSAPDREHQPQHF.

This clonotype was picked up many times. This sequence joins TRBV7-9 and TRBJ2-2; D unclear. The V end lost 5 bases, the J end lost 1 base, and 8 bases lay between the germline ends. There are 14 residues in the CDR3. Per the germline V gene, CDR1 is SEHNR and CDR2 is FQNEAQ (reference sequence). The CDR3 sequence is CASSPYLNTGELFF. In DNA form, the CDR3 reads TGTGCCAGCAGCCCCTACCTGAACACCGGGGAGCTGTTTTTT. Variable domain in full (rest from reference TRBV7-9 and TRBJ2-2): DTGVSQNPRHKITKRGQNVTFRCDPISEHNRLYWYRQTLGQGPEFLTYFQNEAQLEKSRLLSDRFSAERPKGSFSTLEIQRTEQGDSAMYLCASSPYLNTGELFFGEGSRLTVL.

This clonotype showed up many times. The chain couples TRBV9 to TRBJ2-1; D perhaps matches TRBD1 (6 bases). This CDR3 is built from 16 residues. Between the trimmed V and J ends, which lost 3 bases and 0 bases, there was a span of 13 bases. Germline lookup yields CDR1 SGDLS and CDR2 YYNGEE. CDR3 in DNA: TGTGCCAGCAGCGGAGAACAGGGAAGCTCCTACAATGAGCAGTTCTTC. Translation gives CASSGEQGSSYNEQFF.

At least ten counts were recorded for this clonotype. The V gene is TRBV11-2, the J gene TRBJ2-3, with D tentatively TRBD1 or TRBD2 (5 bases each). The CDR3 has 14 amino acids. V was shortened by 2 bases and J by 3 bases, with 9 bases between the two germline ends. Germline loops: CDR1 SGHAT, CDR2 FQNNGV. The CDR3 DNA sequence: TGTGCCAGCAGCTTACAGGGAGCTACAGATACGCAGTATTTT. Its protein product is CASSLQGATDTQYF.

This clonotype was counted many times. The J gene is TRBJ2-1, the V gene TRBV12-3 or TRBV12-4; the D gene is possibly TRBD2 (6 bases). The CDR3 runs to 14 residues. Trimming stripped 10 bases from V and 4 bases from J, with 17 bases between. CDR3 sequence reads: CATPGLAGYNEQFF. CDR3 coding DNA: TGTGCCACCCCGGGACTCGCGGGGTACAATGAGCAGTTCTTC.

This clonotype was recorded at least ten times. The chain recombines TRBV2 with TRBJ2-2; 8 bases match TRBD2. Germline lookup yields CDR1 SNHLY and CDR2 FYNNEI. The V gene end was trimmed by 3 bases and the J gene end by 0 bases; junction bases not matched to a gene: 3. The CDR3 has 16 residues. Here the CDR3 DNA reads TGTGCCAGCAGTGATTTGGGACTAGCGAACACCGGGGAGCTGTTTTTT. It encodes CASSDLGLANTGELFF.

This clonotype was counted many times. CDR3 DNA sequence: TGTGCCAGCAGCTTAGCCGGGGGGGCCTACAATGAGCAGTTCTTC. Residues: CASSLAGGAYNEQFF. The genes are TRBV5-4 and TRBJ2-1; 8 bases are a match to TRBD2. Germline lookup yields CDR1 SGHNT and CDR2 YYREEE (reference sequence). The V gene end was trimmed by 2 bases and the J gene end by 2 bases; junction bases not matched to a gene: 3. The CDR3 totals 15 residues.

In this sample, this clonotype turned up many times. CDR3 sequence reads: CASSRKDVSYEQYF. CDR3 DNA: TGTGCCAGCAGTAGAAAGGATGTTTCCTACGAGCAGTACTTC. J is TRBJ2-7 and V is TRBV5-6; no clear D gene. Trimming pared 5 bases from V and 1 base from J, leaving 13 bases between. The CDR3 consists of 14 residues. The germline V gene encodes CDR1 SGHDT and CDR2 YYEEEE.

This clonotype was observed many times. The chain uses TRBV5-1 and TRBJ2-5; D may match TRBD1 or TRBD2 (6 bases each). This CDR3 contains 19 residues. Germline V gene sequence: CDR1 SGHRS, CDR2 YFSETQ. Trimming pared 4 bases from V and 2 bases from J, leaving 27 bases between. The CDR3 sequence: CASSPRGSLGTKFQETQYF. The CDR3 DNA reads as TGCGCCAGCAGCCCGCGGGGCAGTCTGGGGACAAAATTTCAAGAGACCCAGTACTTC.

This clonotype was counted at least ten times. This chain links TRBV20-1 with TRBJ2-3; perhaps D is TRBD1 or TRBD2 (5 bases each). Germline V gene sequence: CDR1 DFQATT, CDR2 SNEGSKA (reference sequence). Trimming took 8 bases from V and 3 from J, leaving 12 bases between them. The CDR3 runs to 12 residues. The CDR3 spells CSWGRKTDTQYF. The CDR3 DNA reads TGCAGTTGGGGACGGAAGACAGATACGCAGTATTTT.

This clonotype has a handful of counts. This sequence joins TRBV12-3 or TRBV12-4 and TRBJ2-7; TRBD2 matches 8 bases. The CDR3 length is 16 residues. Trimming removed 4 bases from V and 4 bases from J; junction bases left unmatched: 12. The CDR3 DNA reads TGTGCCAGCAGTTCGAGTCGGGAGGGGGGGCTGTACGAGCAGTACTTC. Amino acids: CASSSSREGGLYEQYF.

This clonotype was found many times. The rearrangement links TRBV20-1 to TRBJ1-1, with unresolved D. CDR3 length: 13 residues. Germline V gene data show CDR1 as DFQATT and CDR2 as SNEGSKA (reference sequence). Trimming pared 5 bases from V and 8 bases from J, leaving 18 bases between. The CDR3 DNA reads TGCAGTGCTGGCAAAGGGTCTACCTCCGAAGCTTTCTTT. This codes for CSAGKGSTSEAFF.

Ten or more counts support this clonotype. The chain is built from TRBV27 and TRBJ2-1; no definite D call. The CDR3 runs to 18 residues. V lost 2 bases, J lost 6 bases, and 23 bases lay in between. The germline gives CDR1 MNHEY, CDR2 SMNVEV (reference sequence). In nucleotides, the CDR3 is TGTGCCAGCAGTTTAGCCGTGCTTTACGGAGCTGTGGGCAATGAGCAGTTCTTC. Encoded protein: CASSLAVLYGAVGNEQFF.

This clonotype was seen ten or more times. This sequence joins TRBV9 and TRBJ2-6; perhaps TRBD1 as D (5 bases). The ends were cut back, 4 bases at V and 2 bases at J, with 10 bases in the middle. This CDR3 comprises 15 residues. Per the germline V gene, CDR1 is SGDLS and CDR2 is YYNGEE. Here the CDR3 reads CASSPIGAGANVLTF. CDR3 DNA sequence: TGTGCCAGCAGCCCGATAGGGGCTGGGGCCAACGTCCTGACTTTC.

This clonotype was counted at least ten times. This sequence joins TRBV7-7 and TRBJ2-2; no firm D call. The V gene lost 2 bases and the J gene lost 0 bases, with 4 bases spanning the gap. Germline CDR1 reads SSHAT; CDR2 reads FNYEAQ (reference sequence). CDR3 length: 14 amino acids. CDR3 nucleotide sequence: TGTGCCAGCAGCTTACAGGCGAACACCGGGGAGCTGTTTTTT. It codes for CASSLQANTGELFF.

The CDR3 DNA follows: TGTGCCAGCAGCCCGACGGCCTATGGCTACACCTTC. This gives the protein CASSPTAYGYTF. The gene calls are TRBV11-2 and TRBJ1-2; D unresolved. Germline CDR1 SGHAT, CDR2 FQNNGV. The ends were cut back, 5 bases at V and 4 bases at J, with 8 bases in the middle. The CDR3 covers 12 residues.

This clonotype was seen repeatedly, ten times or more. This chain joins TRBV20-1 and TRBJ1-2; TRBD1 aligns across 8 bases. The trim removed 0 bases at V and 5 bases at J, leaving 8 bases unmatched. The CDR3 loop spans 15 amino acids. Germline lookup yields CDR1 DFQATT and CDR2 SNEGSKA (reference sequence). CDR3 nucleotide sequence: TGCAGTGCTAGAGATGGTGAGACAGGGGAGTATGGCTACACCTTC. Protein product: CSARDGETGEYGYTF.

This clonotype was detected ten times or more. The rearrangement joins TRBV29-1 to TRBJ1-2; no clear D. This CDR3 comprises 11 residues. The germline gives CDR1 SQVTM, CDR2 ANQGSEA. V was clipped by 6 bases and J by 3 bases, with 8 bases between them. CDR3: CSVRVDYGYTF. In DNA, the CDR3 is TGCAGCGTGAGGGTCGACTATGGCTACACCTTC.

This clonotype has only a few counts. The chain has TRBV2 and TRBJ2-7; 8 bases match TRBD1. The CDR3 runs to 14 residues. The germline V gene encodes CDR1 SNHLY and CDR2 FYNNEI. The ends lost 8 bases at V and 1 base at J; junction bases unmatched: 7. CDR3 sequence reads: CASYWDRLSYEQYF. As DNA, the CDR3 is TGTGCCAGCTACTGGGACAGGCTATCCTACGAGCAGTACTTC.

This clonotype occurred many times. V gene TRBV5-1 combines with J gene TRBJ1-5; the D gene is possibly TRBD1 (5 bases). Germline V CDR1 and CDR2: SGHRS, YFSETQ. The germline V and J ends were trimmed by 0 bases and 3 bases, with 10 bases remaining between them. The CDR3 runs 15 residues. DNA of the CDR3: TGCGCCAGCAGCTTGGCTTCAGGGTACAATCAGCCCCAGCATTTT. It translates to CASSLASGYNQPQHF.

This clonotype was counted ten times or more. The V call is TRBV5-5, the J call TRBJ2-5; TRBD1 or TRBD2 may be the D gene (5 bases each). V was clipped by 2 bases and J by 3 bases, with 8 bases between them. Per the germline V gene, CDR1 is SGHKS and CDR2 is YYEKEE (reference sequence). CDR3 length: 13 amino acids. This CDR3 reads CASSFGTEETQYF. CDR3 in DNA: TGTGCCAGCAGCTTCGGGACGGAAGAGACCCAGTACTTC. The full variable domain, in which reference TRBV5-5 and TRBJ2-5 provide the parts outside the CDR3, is DAGVTQSPTHLIKTRGQQVTLRCSPISGHKSVSWYQQVLGQGPQFIFQYYEKEERGRGNFPDRFSARQFPNYSSELNVNALLLGDSALYLCASSFGTEETQYFGPGTRLLVL.

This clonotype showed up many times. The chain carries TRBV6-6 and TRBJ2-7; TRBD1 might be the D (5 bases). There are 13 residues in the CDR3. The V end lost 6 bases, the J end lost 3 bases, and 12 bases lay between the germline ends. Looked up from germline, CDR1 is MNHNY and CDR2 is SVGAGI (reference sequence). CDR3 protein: CASSLRADYEQYF. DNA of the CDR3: TGTGCCAGCAGCCTCAGGGCGGACTACGAGCAGTACTTC.

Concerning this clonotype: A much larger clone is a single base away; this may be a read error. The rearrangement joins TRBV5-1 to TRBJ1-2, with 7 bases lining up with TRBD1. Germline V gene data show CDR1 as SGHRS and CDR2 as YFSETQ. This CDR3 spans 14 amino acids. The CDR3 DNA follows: TGCGCCAGCAGTCAGGGGGGCGAGGCCTATAGCTACACCTTC. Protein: CASSQGGEAYSYTF.

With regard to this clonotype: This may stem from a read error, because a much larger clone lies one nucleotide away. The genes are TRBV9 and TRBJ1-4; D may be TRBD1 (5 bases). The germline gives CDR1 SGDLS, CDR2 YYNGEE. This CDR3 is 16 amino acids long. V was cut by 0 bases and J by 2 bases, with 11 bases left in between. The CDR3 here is CASSVVVGATNEKLFF. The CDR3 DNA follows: TGTGCCAGCAGCGTAGTGGTAGGGGCGACTAATGAAAAACTGTTTTTT. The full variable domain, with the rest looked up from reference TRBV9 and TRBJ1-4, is DSGVTQTPKHLITATGQRVTLRCSPRSGDLSVYWYQQSLDQGLQFLIQYYNGEERAKGNILERFSAQQFPDLHSELNLSSLELGDSALYFCASSVVVGATNEKLFFGSGTQLSVL.

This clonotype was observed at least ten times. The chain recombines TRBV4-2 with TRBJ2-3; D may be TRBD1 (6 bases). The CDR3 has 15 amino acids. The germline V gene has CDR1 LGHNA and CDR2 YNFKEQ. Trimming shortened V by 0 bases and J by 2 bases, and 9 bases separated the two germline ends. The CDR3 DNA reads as TGTGCCAGCAGCCAAGACCAGGGGCCCACAGATACGCAGTATTTT. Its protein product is CASSQDQGPTDTQYF.

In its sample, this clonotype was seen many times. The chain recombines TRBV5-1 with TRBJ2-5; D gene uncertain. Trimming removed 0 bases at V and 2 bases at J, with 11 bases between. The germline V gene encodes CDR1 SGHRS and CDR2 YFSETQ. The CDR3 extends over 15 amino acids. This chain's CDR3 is CASSLADVRQETQYF. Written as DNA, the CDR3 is TGCGCCAGCAGCTTGGCGGACGTCAGGCAAGAGACCCAGTACTTC. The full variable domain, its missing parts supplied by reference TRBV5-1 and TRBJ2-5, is KAGVTQTPRYLIKTRGQQVTLSCSPISGHRSVSWYQQTPGQGLQFLFEYFSETQRNKGNFPGRFSGRQFSNSRSEMNVSTLELGDSALYLCASSLADVRQETQYFGPGTRLLVL.